The 24 T cell receptor beta chains below all came from one sample that was sequenced in a study of OX40 agonist ivuxolimab in advanced cancers. Measured with immunoSEQ multiplex PCR; TCRdb has only the in-frame clones, and not every one. Among around 62,000 clones listed, about four fifths were seen once. The sample in question was CD4+ or CD8+ T cells sorted from blood, obtained in a trial of the OX40 agonist ivuxolimab. These TCRs come from an adult with an advanced solid tumor such as melanoma, head and neck, liver or kidney cancer.

The genes are TRBV6-5 and TRBJ1-5; no clear D gene. CDR1 MNHEY and CDR2 SVGAGI come from the germline V gene. Trimming shortened V by 4 bases and J by 3 bases, and 10 bases separated the two germline ends. The CDR3 is made up of 14 amino acids. The CDR3 DNA sequence: TGTGCCAGCAGTTCCAGGCCGTCCAATCAGCCCCAGCATTTT. Protein: CASSSRPSNQPQHF.

The chain has TRBV19 and TRBJ2-6; 7 bases are shared with TRBD1. Germline V lookup: CDR1 LNHDA, CDR2 SQIVND (reference sequence). This CDR3 has 19 residues. The trim removed 1 base at V and 0 bases at J, leaving 9 bases unmatched. CDR3 nucleotide sequence: TGTGCCAGTAGTATAGGGACGACAGGGAAGAGCTCTGGGGCCAACGTCCTGACTTTC. Translation gives CASSIGTTGKSSGANVLTF.

The rearrangement joins TRBV5-6 to TRBJ2-1; 8 bases are shared with TRBD2. This CDR3 spans 16 amino acids. CDR1 and CDR2 from the germline V gene are SGHDT and YYEEEE. V shed 4 bases, J shed 7 bases, and the junction held 13 bases outside the gene matches. CDR3 DNA: TGTGCCAGCAGCCCCCCCGGGGGGGGAATAAGAAATGAGCAGTTCTTC. It specifies CASSPPGGGIRNEQFF.

The sample holds one count of this clone. The chain recombines TRBV11-1 with TRBJ1-1; a possible D gene is TRBD1 (6 bases). The CDR3 has 15 residues. Between the trimmed V and J ends, which lost 5 bases and 4 bases, there was a span of 17 bases. The V gene's germline CDR1 is SGHAT and CDR2 FQDESV (reference sequence). For the CDR3, the DNA is TGTGCCAGCAGCCCTAAAACAGGGCGCTTCACTGAAGCTTTCTTT. Its protein product is CASSPKTGRFTEAFF.

The chain couples TRBV5-1 to TRBJ2-5; no clear D gene. The CDR3 runs to 15 residues. V gave up 1 base and J gave up 1 base, with 11 bases separating them. The germline CDR1 and CDR2 sequences are SGHRS and YFSETQ. The CDR3 region is CASSLTPGPQETQYF. The CDR3 DNA sequence: TGCGCCAGCAGCTTGACTCCCGGACCCCAAGAGACCCAGTACTTC.

This chain links TRBV11-2 with TRBJ1-6; D unclear. The germline gives CDR1 SGHAT, CDR2 FQNNGV. This CDR3 has 12 amino acids. V was cut by 3 bases and J by 12 bases, with 9 bases left in between. The CDR3 reads CASSFGGGPLHF. For the CDR3, the DNA is TGTGCCAGCAGCTTCGGAGGTGGACCCCTCCACTTT.

With respect to this clone: The junction does not match germline at one end; this may be a read error. V is TRBV19 and J is TRBJ1-2, with D maybe TRBD1 (6 bases). CDR3 length equals 10 residues. Germline assignment: CDR1 LNHDA and CDR2 SQIVND (reference sequence). The CDR3 is CASRRTVWDF. CDR3 coding DNA: TGTGCCAGTAGAAGGACAGTGTGGGACTTC.

This rearrangement joins TRBV6-6 to TRBJ1-2, with unresolved D. CDR1 MNHNY and CDR2 SVGAGI come from the germline V gene (reference sequence). V was pared by 5 bases and J by 3 bases, with 10 bases between. The CDR3 totals 13 residues. The CDR3: CASSRNKDYGYTF. CDR3 DNA: TGTGCCAGCAGTCGGAACAAAGACTATGGCTACACCTTC.

The chain employs TRBV6-5 and TRBJ1-1, with D unclear. In germline, CDR1 is MNHEY, CDR2 SVGAGI. The V end lost 2 bases, the J end lost 0 bases, and 4 bases lay between the germline ends. The CDR3 totals 13 residues. This CDR3 reads CASSYQLNTEAFF. The CDR3, as DNA: TGTGCCAGCAGTTACCAATTGAACACTGAAGCTTTCTTT.

The gene calls are TRBV13 and TRBJ2-7, with TRBD2 identical over 13 bases. The ends lost 5 bases at V and 1 base at J; junction bases unmatched: 8. Per the germline V gene, CDR1 is PRHDT and CDR2 is FYEKMQ (reference sequence). The CDR3 has 17 residues. The CDR3 here is CASSPLSLAGGSYEQYF. The CDR3 DNA is TGTGCCAGCAGCCCTTTATCACTAGCGGGGGGGTCCTACGAGCAGTACTTC.

This rearrangement joins TRBV6-1 to TRBJ2-2; 10 bases are a match to TRBD1. This CDR3 contains 15 residues. CDR1 is MNHNS and CDR2 is SASEGT in the germline V gene. V dropped 8 bases and J dropped 3; count of bases not matched to a gene: 6. The CDR3 bases are TGTGCCAGCCAGCGCGGGACAGGGGACACCGGGGAGCTGTTTTTT. Translating gives CASQRGTGDTGELFF.

The chain employs TRBV5-1 and TRBJ2-5; the match to TRBD1 covers 7 bases. The V segment lost 4 bases and the J segment 13 bases; nucleotides outside the gene matches: 16. This CDR3 has 14 amino acids. Germline V gene data show CDR1 as SGHRS and CDR2 as YFSETQ. The CDR3 DNA reads as TGCGCCAGCAGCCGAGGGGCCGACAGGGAGCCCACGTACTTC. Translation gives CASSRGADREPTYF.

The genes are TRBV10-3 and TRBJ1-5; no clear D. The length of the CDR3 is 14 residues. V was trimmed by 4 bases and J by 7 bases, leaving 14 bases between them. The germline gives CDR1 ENHRY, CDR2 SYGVKD. DNA for the CDR3: TGTGCCATCAGTGCTGGGGAGAATGGCCAGCCCCAGCATTTT. Encoded protein: CAISAGENGQPQHF.

This chain joins TRBV6-6 and TRBJ1-1, with unresolved D. CDR3 size: 14 residues. Trimming took off 2 bases at V and 1 base at J, with 8 bases between the two ends. Germline-derived CDR1 and CDR2 are MNHNY and SVGAGI (reference sequence). The CDR3 sequence is CASSYRSENTEAFF. The DNA for the CDR3 is TGTGCCAGCAGTTACAGGTCAGAGAACACTGAAGCTTTCTTT.

The table lists this clone with a few counts. This sequence joins TRBV11-2 and TRBJ2-7; perhaps D is TRBD1 or TRBD2 (6 bases each). Trimming left V 7 bases short and J 6 bases short, with 22 bases between. Germline V lookup: CDR1 SGHAT, CDR2 FQNNGV. The CDR3 runs to 15 residues. The CDR3: CASTSLPGAGSEQYF. CDR3 nucleotides: TGTGCCAGCACCTCCCTGCCGGGGGCTGGTAGCGAGCAGTACTTC. Full variable domain (outside the CDR3, taken from reference TRBV11-2 and TRBJ2-7): EAGVAQSPRYKIIEKRQSVAFWCNPISGHATLYWYQQILGQGPKLLIQFQNNGVVDDSQLPKDRFSAERLKGVDSTLKIQPAKLEDSAVYLCASTSLPGAGSEQYFGPGTRLTVT.

V is TRBV6-5 and J is TRBJ1-2; the match to TRBD1 covers 9 bases. Germline assignment: CDR1 MNHEY and CDR2 SVGAGI. The CDR3 loop spans 15 amino acids. V gave up 0 bases and J gave up 4 bases; unmatched junction bases: 3. The CDR3 here is CASSYSVTGGYGYTF. The CDR3 DNA sequence: TGTGCCAGCAGTTACTCGGTGACAGGGGGCTATGGCTACACCTTC.

This clone was counted once. The chain combines TRBV29-1 with TRBJ2-5; unclear D gene. There are 11 residues in the CDR3. V dropped 7 bases and J dropped 5 bases, with 11 bases sitting between them. Germline lookup yields CDR1 SQVTM and CDR2 ANQGSEA. CDR3 residues: CSATDGETQYF. Written as DNA, the CDR3 is TGCAGCGCGACCGATGGGGAGACCCAGTACTTC.

This chain joins TRBV9 and TRBJ2-2, with no clear D. Germline V gives CDR1 SGDLS, CDR2 YYNGEE. This CDR3 is built from 14 residues. Trimming cost V 0 bases and J 2 bases, with 5 bases left between them. CDR3: CASSVAFNTGELFF. As DNA, the CDR3 is TGTGCCAGCAGCGTAGCATTCAACACCGGGGAGCTGTTTTTT.

This clone was recorded once. The rearrangement uses TRBV6-1 and TRBJ1-2; no clear D. Germline V gene lookup returns CDR1 MNHNS and CDR2 SASEGT. The CDR3 extends over 12 amino acids. The V and J ends lost 8 bases and 8 bases respectively, with 15 bases between them. The CDR3 spells CASADPLSGYTF. The CDR3 DNA reads as TGTGCCAGCGCTGACCCGTTGAGCGGCTACACCTTC.

The CDR3 sequence: CASREKKLFF. DNA for the CDR3: TGTGCCAGCAGAGAAAAAAAACTGTTTTTT. The V gene is TRBV6-6, the J gene TRBJ1-4; the D is unclear. The germline V gene has CDR1 MNHNY and CDR2 SVGAGI (reference sequence). This CDR3 spans 10 amino acids. With 6 bases removed from V and 9 bases from J, the gap between germline ends came to 5 bases.

The count of this clone is one. V usage is TRBV9 and J usage is TRBJ2-7; the D gene is possibly TRBD2 (5 bases). CDR3 length: 14 residues. V was shortened by 0 bases and J by 4 bases, with 11 bases between the two germline ends. Germline V lookup: CDR1 SGDLS, CDR2 YYNGEE. CDR3 region: CASSVDGRGYEQYF. The CDR3 nucleotides read TGTGCCAGCAGCGTAGACGGACGGGGTTACGAGCAGTACTTC.

The gene calls are TRBV9 and TRBJ1-2, with D tentatively TRBD1 (5 bases). Germline V gene lookup returns CDR1 SGDLS and CDR2 YYNGEE. V shed 3 bases and J shed 3 bases, with 18 bases lying between them. CDR3 length equals 16 residues. The CDR3 reads CASSGGVHPLYYGYTF. In DNA, the CDR3 is TGTGCCAGCAGCGGAGGGGTCCACCCCCTCTACTATGGCTACACCTTC.

V and J are TRBV5-1 and TRBJ2-3; no reliable D call. The germline V gene encodes CDR1 SGHRS and CDR2 YFSETQ. The CDR3 has 15 amino acids. Deletions cut 5 bases from V and 6 bases from J, with 19 bases between. CDR3 sequence reads: CASRPRRGSPDTQYF. CDR3 sequence (DNA): TGCGCCAGCAGGCCCAGACGCGGAAGTCCCGATACGCAGTATTTT.

The chain carries TRBV6-1 and TRBJ1-2, with D tentatively TRBD1 (5 bases). The germline gives CDR1 MNHNS, CDR2 SASEGT. The CDR3 runs 13 residues. Trimming cost V 5 bases and J 8 bases, with 15 bases left between them. CDR3 bases: TGTGCCAGCAGTTCGGTCCCCCGGGGGGGCTACACCTTC. It specifies CASSSVPRGGYTF.